This T cell receptor (beta chain) stems from a study of T cell changes during pregnancy in multiple sclerosis. Profiling relied on immunoSEQ multiplex PCR, and the TCRdb table lists in-frame clones only, not all of them. Here the sample spans under 100,000 clones, more than 90% being singletons. The CDR3 has 16 amino acids. Trimming left V 0 bases short and J 2 bases short, with 14 bases between. Material: peripheral blood, obtained in the second trimester of pregnancy. The rearrangement links TRBV23-1 to TRBJ2-7; D might be TRBD2 (6 bases). TRBV23-1 is an open reading frame whose function is uncertain. The TCR originated in a female donor with multiple sclerosis, enrolled in a pregnancy study. CDR3 in amino acids: CASSQSGGRSPYEQYF. The CDR3 DNA reads TGCGCCAGCAGTCAATCCGGAGGGAGGAGCCCCTACGAGCAGTACTTC.